The 32 T cell receptor beta chains below were found in one sample sequenced in a study of cytomegalovirus exposure and HLA in healthy donors. It was with 60 Vbeta and 13 Jbeta primers that the PCR ran. Only in-frame clones appear in the TCRdb table, and some are missing; sequencing was by immunoSEQ multiplex PCR. The data show about 300,000 clones, with roughly 90% seen just once and 4% held by the top ten. Material: PBMCs. The receptors originated from a man aged 40-50 years in good health and CMV-seropositive.

This chain links TRBV7-2 with TRBJ1-2; D is unresolved. The CDR3 is made up of 16 amino acids. Trimming removed 1 base from V and 1 base from J, with 13 bases in between. CDR1 and CDR2 (germline): SGHTA, FQGNSA. The CDR3 DNA reads TGTGCCAGCAGCTTAGTCCCCCTGAACTATAACTATGGCTACACCTTC. Amino acids: CASSLVPLNYNYGYTF.

The CDR3 bases are TGTGCCAGCAGCAGGGACAGCAGTTCGGCCCAGCATTTT. This sequence encodes CASSRDSSSAQHF. The chain is built from TRBV5-4 and TRBJ1-5; TRBD1 matches 7 bases. V shed 4 bases and J 11 bases; nucleotides not matched to a gene: 9. The CDR3 spans 13 residues. Germline lookup yields CDR1 SGHNT and CDR2 YYREEE (reference sequence).

This clone was detected only once. This rearrangement joins TRBV23-1 to TRBJ2-2; 10 bases align to TRBD1. TRBV23-1 carries the ORF label, with uncertain function. The trim removed 0 bases at V and 0 bases at J, leaving 7 bases unmatched. The CDR3 contains 19 residues. Here the CDR3 reads CASSQSLGTGATNTGELFF. Here the CDR3 DNA reads TGCGCCAGCAGTCAATCTCTGGGGACAGGGGCCACGAACACCGGGGAGCTGTTTTTT.

The chain couples TRBV7-9 to TRBJ2-2, with a possible D match to TRBD1 (5 bases). Germline assignment: CDR1 SEHNR and CDR2 FQNEAQ (reference sequence). CDR3 length: 13 residues. V lost 6 bases and J lost 4, with 9 bases in between. The CDR3: CASRLTVTGELFF. CDR3 sequence (DNA): TGTGCCAGCAGACTGACAGTCACCGGGGAGCTGTTTTTT. The full variable domain, in which reference TRBV7-9 and TRBJ2-2 provide the parts outside the CDR3, is DTGVSQNPRHKITKRGQNVTFRCDPISEHNRLYWYRQTLGQGPEFLTYFQNEAQLEKSRLLSDRFSAERPKGSFSTLEIQRTEQGDSAMYLCASRLTVTGELFFGEGSRLTVL.

This chain joins TRBV2 and TRBJ2-5; D not certain. Trimming cost V 0 bases and J 3 bases, with 8 bases left between them. Germline CDR1 SNHLY, CDR2 FYNNEI. The CDR3 contains 14 residues. The CDR3 nucleotides are TGTGCCAGCAGTGAAGCGCGGCAGAAAGAGACCCAGTACTTC. This codes for CASSEARQKETQYF.

This clone appeared once. This rearrangement joins TRBV27 to TRBJ1-1, with D possibly matching TRBD1 (5 bases). This CDR3 has 14 residues. Looked up from germline, CDR1 is MNHEY and CDR2 is SMNVEV (reference sequence). The V end was cut by 5 bases, the J end by 5 bases, with 15 bases between. The CDR3 here is CASSPPQGLTEAFF. CDR3 sequence (DNA): TGTGCCAGCAGTCCACCCCAGGGACTAACTGAAGCTTTCTTT.

The V gene is TRBV5-4, the J gene TRBJ2-1; 13 nucleotides agree with TRBD2. The CDR3 extends over 16 amino acids. The ends lost 4 bases at V and 4 bases at J; junction bases unmatched: 5. CDR1 and CDR2 from the germline V gene are SGHNT and YYREEE (reference sequence). CDR3 bases: TGTGCCAGCAGCATGGGACTAGCGGGACAATACAATGAGCAGTTCTTC. Protein product: CASSMGLAGQYNEQFF.

The J gene is TRBJ1-1, the V gene TRBV29-1; TRBD1 is a possible D gene (5 bases). The V end lost 3 bases, the J end lost 4 bases, and 15 bases lay between the germline ends. The CDR3 sequence is 14 residues long. Germline CDR1 and CDR2: SQVTM and ANQGSEA. CDR3 in amino acids: CSVEVGARATEAFF. CDR3 nucleotide sequence: TGCAGCGTTGAGGTTGGGGCTCGGGCCACTGAAGCTTTCTTT.

The chain links TRBV4-2 to TRBJ1-5, with D maybe TRBD1 (6 bases). Germline V CDR1 and CDR2: LGHNA, YNFKEQ. The CDR3 has 20 residues. The ends were cut back, 0 bases at V and 0 bases at J, with 21 bases in the middle. The CDR3 here is CASSQDGGLLGLGSNQPQHF. In DNA, the CDR3 is TGTGCCAGCAGCCAAGACGGGGGGCTCTTGGGTCTGGGTAGCAATCAGCCCCAGCATTTT.

V gene TRBV5-1 combines with J gene TRBJ2-7, with 10 bases that match TRBD2. The CDR3 contains 16 residues. Germline values: CDR1 SGHRS, CDR2 YFSETQ. Unmatched junction bases numbered 6, after V lost 1 base and J lost 2 bases. This CDR3 is CASSLRGLAPTYEQYF. The DNA for the CDR3 is TGCGCCAGCAGCTTGCGGGGACTAGCGCCGACCTACGAGCAGTACTTC.

About this clone itself: This same CDR3 is encoded by further DNA sequences in the sample. DNA for the CDR3: TGTGCCAGCAGTAGCGGGAGGGCCTACGAGCAGTACTTC. Translated, it gives CASSSGRAYEQYF. The V call is TRBV27, the J call TRBJ2-7; the match to TRBD2 covers 10 bases. The CDR3 contains 13 residues. Trimming removed 5 bases from V and 2 bases from J; junction bases left unmatched: 0. Per the germline V gene, CDR1 is MNHEY and CDR2 is SMNVEV (reference sequence).

J is TRBJ2-7 and V is TRBV27; 9 nucleotides agree with TRBD1. Germline loops: CDR1 MNHEY, CDR2 SMNVEV (reference sequence). The CDR3 consists of 13 residues. The trim removed 7 bases at V and 3 bases at J, leaving 4 bases unmatched. The CDR3 sequence: CASKPGQGYEQYF. CDR3 coding DNA: TGTGCCAGCAAGCCGGGACAGGGCTACGAGCAGTACTTC.

This clone was detected only a few times. V is TRBV5-6 and J is TRBJ2-7; 7 bases align to TRBD2. The CDR3 spans 14 residues. Trimming cost V 3 bases and J 4 bases; bases outside gene matches: 7. Germline values: CDR1 SGHDT, CDR2 YYEEEE. This CDR3 reads CASSSGGTIYEQYF. CDR3 in DNA: TGTGCCAGCAGCTCGGGGGGAACTATATACGAGCAGTACTTC. The full variable domain, completed using reference TRBV5-6 and TRBJ2-7, is DAGVTQSPTHLIKTRGQQVTLRCSPKSGHDTVSWYQQALGQGPQFIFQYYEEEERQRGNFPDRFSGHQFPNYSSELNVNALLLGDSALYLCASSSGGTIYEQYFGPGTRLTVT.

The chain uses TRBV28 and TRBJ2-7, with 11 bases matching TRBD2. CDR1 is MDHEN, CDR2 SYDVKM, per germline. The CDR3 covers 17 residues. V was pared by 3 bases and J by 4 bases, with 11 bases of the junction left unmatched. The CDR3 DNA sequence: TGTGCCAGCAGTTTGCTACTAGCGGGAGCCCTCTCTTACGAGCAGTACTTC. Encoded protein: CASSLLLAGALSYEQYF.

This sequence joins TRBV7-8 and TRBJ2-1; weak D call: TRBD2 (6 bases). This CDR3 region has 15 residues. Germline V gene data show CDR1 as SGHVS and CDR2 as FQNEAQ. V lost 1 base and J 0 bases, leaving 7 bases between the germline ends. As DNA, the CDR3 is TGTGCCAGCAGCTTAGTCGGGAGCTCCTACAATGAGCAGTTCTTC. Amino acids: CASSLVGSSYNEQFF.

This clone occurred a few times. As DNA, the CDR3 is TGTGCCAGCAGTGAACGGGGACAGCAACCCAATCAGCCCCAGCATTTT. Protein: CASSERGQQPNQPQHF. The chain is built from TRBV6-1 and TRBJ1-5, with TRBD1 identical over 7 bases. Trimming cost V 2 bases and J 3 bases; bases outside gene matches: 7. The CDR3 sequence is 16 residues long. CDR1 is MNHNS and CDR2 is SASEGT in the germline V gene.

V and J are TRBV11-3 and TRBJ2-3, with a tentative D call TRBD2 (6 bases). The CDR3 covers 13 residues. Per germline, CDR1 SGHNT and CDR2 YENEEA. V gave up 4 bases and J gave up 3 bases, with 8 bases separating them. The DNA for the CDR3 is TGTGCCAGCAGCTCTGGGACTACAGATACGCAGTATTTT. Translating gives CASSSGTTDTQYF.

The chain has TRBV5-1 and TRBJ2-1, with 11 bases fitting TRBD1. The CDR3 is 12 amino acids. Germline V CDR1 and CDR2: SGHRS, YFSETQ. V lost 4 bases, J lost 14 bases, and 5 bases stayed unmatched. CDR3 loop: CASSLDRGRKFF. CDR3 coding DNA: TGCGCCAGCAGCCTGGACAGGGGGCGCAAGTTCTTC.

The CDR3 spells CASSWTSGYYEQYF. The CDR3 DNA follows: TGTGCCAGCAGCTGGACTAGCGGGTACTACGAGCAGTACTTC. This chain uses TRBV5-6 with TRBJ2-7, with 11 positions matching TRBD2. The V gene's germline CDR1 is SGHDT and CDR2 YYEEEE. Trimming took 3 bases from V and 3 from J; bases not matched to a gene: 2. The CDR3 extends over 14 amino acids.

This clone showed up just a few times. The V and J genes are TRBV11-2 and TRBJ1-3; TRBD1 matches at 7 bases. The V and J ends lost 1 base and 0 bases, in that order; junction bases with no gene match: 9. Germline assignment: CDR1 SGHAT and CDR2 FQNNGV. The CDR3 extends over 18 amino acids. CDR3 amino acids: CASSLGLRGQGSGNTIYF. The DNA of the CDR3 is TGTGCCAGCAGCTTAGGGTTGAGGGGGCAAGGCTCTGGAAACACCATATATTTT.

The chain joins TRBV18 to TRBJ2-3, with TRBD2 matching over 14 bases. J lost 4 bases, V lost 2 bases, and 2 bases had no gene match. CDR1 and CDR2 (germline): KGHSH, LQKENI. This CDR3 region has 16 residues. The CDR3, as DNA: TGTGCCAGCTCACCAGGACTAGCGGGAGGTCCAGATACGCAGTATTTT. Translating it yields CASSPGLAGGPDTQYF. Complete variable domain (other parts from reference TRBV18 and TRBJ2-3): NAGVMQNPRHLVRRRGQEARLRCSPMKGHSHVYWYRQLPEEGLKFMVYLQKENIIDESGMPKERFSAEFPKEGPSILRIQQVVRGDSAAYFCASSPGLAGGPDTQYFGPGTRLTVL.

The chain joins TRBV29-1 to TRBJ2-5; 11 bases are a match to TRBD2. Matching the DNA end better, TRBJ2-7 makes the J call doubtful. Germline V lookup: CDR1 SQVTM, CDR2 ANQGSEA. The CDR3 is made up of 15 amino acids. CDR3 in amino acids: CSVGPGLADPYEQYF. The DNA of the CDR3 is TGCAGCGTGGGCCCGGGACTAGCGGACCCCTACGAGCAGTACTTC.

V is TRBV25-1 and J is TRBJ2-5; the match to TRBD2 covers 7 bases. Losses at the gene ends were 4 bases for V and 2 bases for J; bases not matched to a gene: 13. The CDR3 is 17 amino acids. The V gene's germline CDR1 is MGHDK and CDR2 SYGVNS. The CDR3 nucleotides are TGTGCCAGCAGTGTTGACCTACCGGGAGGCCCTCAAGAGACCCAGTACTTC. It specifies CASSVDLPGGPQETQYF. Full variable domain (missing parts from reference TRBV25-1 and TRBJ2-5): EADIYQTPRYLVIGTGKKITLECSQTMGHDKMYWYQQDPGMELHLIHYSYGVNSTEKGDLSSESTVSRIRTEHFPLTLESARPSHTSQYLCASSVDLPGGPQETQYFGPGTRLLVL.

The rearrangement links TRBV4-1 to TRBJ2-2; TRBD2 aligns across 9 bases. CDR1 MGHRA and CDR2 YSYEKL come from the germline V gene. The V gene end was trimmed by 0 bases and the J gene end by 0 bases; junction bases not matched to a gene: 8. The CDR3 extends over 19 amino acids. Written as DNA, the CDR3 is TGCGCCAGCAGCCAAGAACTCCTAGCGGGATTTTCGAACACCGGGGAGCTGTTTTTT. Translating it yields CASSQELLAGFSNTGELFF.

This clone came up once. V and J are TRBV28 and TRBJ1-4, with 9 nucleotides matching TRBD1. CDR1 is MDHEN and CDR2 is SYDVKM in the germline V gene. The CDR3 has 14 residues. Losses at the gene ends were 2 bases for V and 7 bases for J; bases not matched to a gene: 2. DNA of the CDR3: TGTGCCAGCAGTTTAGGGACAGGGCCTGAAAAACTGTTTTTT. Protein product: CASSLGTGPEKLFF.

The chain employs TRBV5-1 and TRBJ2-1, with TRBD1 matching over 7 bases. Germline trimming cut 4 bases from V and 2 bases from J; bases unmatched to any gene: 9. CDR1 and CDR2 (germline): SGHRS, YFSETQ. The length of the CDR3 is 16 residues. The CDR3 spells CASSPTGARAYNEQFF. The CDR3 DNA follows: TGCGCCAGCAGCCCCACAGGGGCGAGAGCCTACAATGAGCAGTTCTTC.

The V call is TRBV6-6, the J call TRBJ1-2; a possible D gene is TRBD1 (5 bases). This CDR3 has 12 residues. Germline V lookup: CDR1 MNHNY, CDR2 SVGAGI (reference sequence). The V gene lost 6 bases and the J gene lost 6 bases, with 11 bases spanning the gap. The CDR3 DNA sequence: TGTGCCAGCAGAAAGGACAACAATGGCTACACCTTC. Residues: CASRKDNNGYTF.

The rearrangement uses TRBV4-1 and TRBJ2-5; D is possibly TRBD2 (6 bases). TRBJ2-7 explains the end of the DNA better; the J call may be wrong. CDR3 length: 14 amino acids. Germline V gene lookup returns CDR1 MGHRA and CDR2 YSYEKL. CDR3 sequence (DNA): TGCGCCAGCAGCCAAGGTGTGGGGGGATACGAGCAGTACTTC. Protein sequence: CASSQGVGGYEQYF.

V and J are TRBV18 and TRBJ1-1, with D possibly being TRBD1 (6 bases). The CDR3 has 15 residues. The V end lost 3 bases, the J end lost 3 bases, and 14 bases lay between the germline ends. Germline V CDR1 and CDR2: KGHSH, LQKENI. The CDR3 is CASSPVGAKDTEAFF. The CDR3 DNA is TGTGCCAGCTCACCGGTGGGGGCTAAGGACACTGAAGCTTTCTTT.

The sample holds a few counts of this clone. The chain has TRBV6-1 and TRBJ1-4; D not certain. CDR1 and CDR2 from the germline V gene are MNHNS and SASEGT. The germline V and J ends were trimmed by 4 bases and 0 bases, with 9 bases remaining between them. The CDR3 is made up of 15 amino acids. CDR3 DNA: TGTGCCAGCAGTGCTGCTATCACAACTAATGAAAAACTGTTTTTT. Translated, it gives CASSAAITTNEKLFF.

The rearrangement links TRBV9 to TRBJ2-6; 8 bases are shared with TRBD2. V was clipped by 3 bases and J by 5 bases; unmatched bases: 19. The CDR3 consists of 20 residues. Germline CDR1 reads SGDLS; CDR2 reads YYNGEE. The DNA for the CDR3 is TGTGCCAGCAGCGGACCCCACCCGGGAGGGGGGAATTCTTGGGCCAACGTCCTGACTTTC. Translation: CASSGPHPGGGNSWANVLTF.

This chain connects TRBV28 to TRBJ2-7, with a possible D match to TRBD1 (5 bases). This CDR3 spans 11 amino acids. V lost 4 bases, J lost 13 bases, and 14 bases lay in between. CDR1 is MDHEN and CDR2 is SYDVKM in the germline V gene. The CDR3 here is CASSSTGPSYF. CDR3 in DNA: TGTGCCAGCAGTTCCACAGGCCCTTCTTACTTC.